The 32 T cell receptor beta chains below come from one sample, sequenced in a study of blood T cell repertoires in COVID-19. Using immunoSEQ multiplex PCR, the repertoire was profiled, and TCRdb retains in-frame clones only, with some absent. The table shows about 380,000 clones, with approximately 87% occurring only once. The sample taken for sequencing was PBMCs or T cells enriched from blood (not recorded which). The origin of the receptors is a man aged 25 to 45 who had recovered from COVID-19.

The chain carries TRBV18 and TRBJ1-5; D remains unclear. The ends were cut back, 0 bases at V and 4 bases at J, with 4 bases in the middle. Germline loops: CDR1 KGHSH, CDR2 LQKENI. The CDR3 loop spans 13 amino acids. CDR3 nucleotides: TGTGCCAGCTCACCACCGGAGAATCAGCCCCAGCATTTT. It yields the protein CASSPPENQPQHF.

The chain recombines TRBV25-1 with TRBJ2-3; D is perhaps TRBD2 (6 bases). The germline V gene has CDR1 MGHDK and CDR2 SYGVNS. Deletions cut 4 bases from V and 2 bases from J, with 10 bases between. This CDR3 has 14 residues. The CDR3 sequence: CASSAGTFTDTQYF. The CDR3 DNA follows: TGTGCCAGCAGTGCCGGGACTTTCACAGATACGCAGTATTTT.

This rearrangement joins TRBV6-5 to TRBJ1-2; D remains ambiguous. Per germline, CDR1 MNHEY and CDR2 SVGAGI. CDR3 length equals 13 residues. V was cut by 0 bases and J by 8 bases, with 10 bases left in between. The CDR3 here is CASSYSFLDGYTF. CDR3 bases: TGTGCCAGCAGTTACTCGTTTCTAGACGGCTACACCTTC.

This chain joins TRBV10-3 and TRBJ2-3; D gene uncertain. The V gene lost 5 bases and the J gene lost 0 bases, with 9 bases spanning the gap. Germline V lookup: CDR1 ENHRY, CDR2 SYGVKD. CDR3 length: 14 amino acids. The CDR3 sequence is CAISYSPSTDTQYF. DNA of the CDR3: TGTGCCATCAGTTACTCGCCTAGCACAGATACGCAGTATTTT.

The rearrangement links TRBV5-5 to TRBJ2-7; TRBD1 might be the D (6 bases). Germline CDR1 is SGHKS and CDR2 is YYEKEE (reference sequence). The germline V and J ends were trimmed by 4 bases and 0 bases, with 23 bases remaining between them. The CDR3 spans 18 residues. The CDR3 nucleotides read TGTGCCAGCAGCGCAGATCTGGGACAAATAACTTACTCCTACGAGCAGTACTTC. Translating gives CASSADLGQITYSYEQYF.

CDR3 loop: CASSLSGANTGELFF. The DNA for the CDR3 is TGTGCCAGCAGCCTCAGCGGGGCGAACACCGGGGAGCTGTTTTTT. This chain links TRBV11-2 with TRBJ2-2, with 7 bases matching TRBD2. The V segment lost 5 bases and the J segment 0 bases; nucleotides outside the gene matches: 3. The length of the CDR3 is 15 residues. Germline V gene sequence: CDR1 SGHAT, CDR2 FQNNGV.

The rearrangement joins TRBV5-1 to TRBJ1-2; the D gene is possibly TRBD1 (6 bases). The CDR3 is made up of 14 amino acids. With 4 bases removed from V and 8 bases from J, the gap between germline ends came to 18 bases. Germline-derived CDR1 and CDR2 are SGHRS and YFSETQ. CDR3 protein: CASSTRTDQGGYTF. The CDR3 DNA follows: TGCGCCAGCAGCACCCGGACAGACCAAGGAGGCTACACCTTC.

As concerns this clone: Different DNA sequences within this sample yield the same CDR3. The CDR3 nucleotides read TGTGCCAGCAGTCTCCAGGACAGGGGTTATGGCTACACCTTC. Translated, it gives CASSLQDRGYGYTF. The chain couples TRBV6-5 to TRBJ1-2; 9 bases align to TRBD1. V lost 5 bases and J lost 5; bases outside the gene matches: 6. The CDR3 covers 14 residues. Germline values: CDR1 MNHEY, CDR2 SVGAGI.

The V and J genes are TRBV27 and TRBJ1-6, with D hard to call. This CDR3 comprises 13 residues. With 7 bases removed from V and 6 bases from J, the gap between germline ends came to 10 bases. From germline, CDR1 is MNHEY and CDR2 SMNVEV (reference sequence). This chain's CDR3 is CASTGPGNSPLHF. The CDR3 DNA reads TGTGCCAGCACAGGTCCCGGTAATTCACCCCTCCACTTT.

The chain recombines TRBV2 with TRBJ1-1; D is uncertain. Per the germline V gene, CDR1 is SNHLY and CDR2 is FYNNEI. The V end lost 6 bases, the J end lost 3 bases, and 11 bases lay between the germline ends. This CDR3 comprises 13 residues. CDR3: CASSVMRDTEAFF. CDR3 DNA sequence: TGTGCCAGCAGCGTTATGAGGGACACTGAAGCTTTCTTT.

V is TRBV7-9 and J is TRBJ1-2; D is undetermined. Germline lookup yields CDR1 SEHNR and CDR2 FQNEAQ (reference sequence). V lost 6 bases and J lost 3, with 5 bases in between. CDR3 length equals 11 residues. CDR3: CASRQYYGYTF. The CDR3 DNA reads as TGTGCCAGCAGACAGTACTATGGCTACACCTTC.

This clone appeared once. J is TRBJ1-1 and V is TRBV27, with 10 bases aligning to TRBD1. The CDR3 contains 16 residues. The V and J ends lost 6 bases and 4 bases, in that order; junction bases with no gene match: 11. Germline V gene data show CDR1 as MNHEY and CDR2 as SMNVEV (reference sequence). The CDR3 loop is CASRTQLRTGGTEAFF. CDR3 DNA: TGTGCCAGCAGAACTCAGCTTAGGACAGGGGGCACTGAAGCTTTCTTT.

This chain joins TRBV6-5 and TRBJ1-2; 7 positions agree with TRBD1. Trimming removed 6 bases from V and 1 base from J; junction bases left unmatched: 5. Per the germline V gene, CDR1 is MNHEY and CDR2 is SVGAGI. CDR3 length equals 14 residues. CDR3 DNA sequence: TGTGCCAGCAGGAACAGGGGATTTAACTATGGCTACACCTTC. This gives the protein CASRNRGFNYGYTF.

This clone was seen once. DNA for the CDR3: TGCGCCAGCAGCCAAGGACAGGGAAAGTCCACTGAGCAGTTCTTC. Translating it yields CASSQGQGKSTEQFF. This chain uses TRBV4-3 with TRBJ2-1; the match to TRBD1 covers 7 bases. CDR3 length equals 15 residues. J lost 9 bases, V lost 1 base, and 9 bases had no gene match. The V gene's germline CDR1 is LGHNA and CDR2 YSLEER.

This chain connects TRBV29-1 to TRBJ1-2; D gene uncertain. The V gene lost 1 base and the J gene lost 4 bases, with 13 bases spanning the gap. The CDR3 runs 14 residues. CDR1 and CDR2 (germline): SQVTM, ANQGSEA. This chain's CDR3 is CSVEGGGNFYGYTF. CDR3 DNA sequence: TGCAGCGTTGAAGGGGGAGGGAACTTCTATGGCTACACCTTC.

This chain uses TRBV4-1 with TRBJ2-5; the D gene is possibly TRBD2 (7 bases). Germline values: CDR1 MGHRA, CDR2 YSYEKL. V was pared by 0 bases and J by 5 bases, with 22 bases between. The CDR3 is 18 residues long. The CDR3 DNA reads as TGCGCCAGCAGCCAAGATCTAGCGGCGGGGACATTCGGGGAGACCCAGTACTTC. This gives the protein CASSQDLAAGTFGETQYF.

This chain links TRBV20-1 with TRBJ1-1; tentatively, D is TRBD1 (5 bases). Trimming stripped 3 bases from V and 0 bases from J, with 11 bases between. CDR3 length equals 14 residues. Per germline, CDR1 DFQATT and CDR2 SNEGSKA (reference sequence). The CDR3 DNA is TGCAGTGCTAGTAAGGGGCCGATGAACACTGAAGCTTTCTTT. This encodes CSASKGPMNTEAFF.

This sequence joins TRBV6-5 and TRBJ1-1; D gene unclear. CDR1 is MNHEY, CDR2 SVGAGI, per germline. There are 11 residues in the CDR3. V gave up 6 bases and J gave up 1 base, with 3 bases separating them. Here the CDR3 reads CASSGNTEAFF. The DNA of the CDR3 is TGTGCCAGCAGCGGGAACACTGAAGCTTTCTTT.

The gene calls are TRBV4-1 and TRBJ2-5, with 10 nucleotides matching TRBD1. V dropped 4 bases and J dropped 4; count of bases not matched to a gene: 6. Germline CDR1 is MGHRA and CDR2 is YSYEKL. The CDR3 is 15 amino acids. The CDR3 sequence is CASSPSDRGTETQYF. In DNA form, the CDR3 reads TGCGCCAGCAGCCCGTCGGACAGGGGGACAGAGACCCAGTACTTC.

This chain joins TRBV9 and TRBJ1-4; the D is unclear. The CDR3 loop spans 12 amino acids. V was pared by 4 bases and J by 5 bases, with 6 bases between. Germline values: CDR1 SGDLS, CDR2 YYNGEE. The DNA of the CDR3 is TGTGCCAGCAGCCTTGGCAATGAAAAACTGTTTTTT. It encodes CASSLGNEKLFF.

This clone was observed a handful of times. V gene TRBV7-9 combines with J gene TRBJ1-1; TRBD1 matches 8 bases. The length of the CDR3 is 14 residues. Germline V CDR1 and CDR2: SEHNR, FQNEAQ (reference sequence). V was clipped by 2 bases and J by 4 bases; unmatched bases: 3. The CDR3 nucleotides are TGTGCCAGCAGCTTACAGGGGGCGGCCACTGAAGCTTTCTTT. Residues: CASSLQGAATEAFF.

The chain links TRBV27 to TRBJ1-1; 7 bases align to TRBD1. This CDR3 is 15 amino acids long. J was trimmed by 4 bases and V by 0 bases; bases with no gene match: 5. Germline lookup yields CDR1 MNHEY and CDR2 SMNVEV (reference sequence). The CDR3 nucleotides are TGTGCCAGCAGTTTATCTGCAGGGGGGATCACTGAAGCTTTCTTT. It encodes CASSLSAGGITEAFF.

This rearrangement joins TRBV6-4 to TRBJ1-2; D is perhaps TRBD1 (6 bases). The CDR3 spans 14 residues. Germline assignment: CDR1 MRHNA and CDR2 SNTAGT. The germline V and J ends were trimmed by 0 bases and 8 bases, with 13 bases remaining between them. CDR3 protein: CASSDSGGAGGYTF. For the CDR3, the DNA is TGTGCCAGCAGTGACTCTGGGGGCGCGGGCGGCTACACCTTC.

The V gene is TRBV7-3, the J gene TRBJ1-1; tentatively, D is TRBD1 (5 bases). The length of the CDR3 is 18 residues. CDR1 and CDR2 (germline): SGHTA, FQGTGA. The germline V and J ends were trimmed by 0 bases and 2 bases, with 19 bases remaining between them. CDR3 bases: TGTGCCAGCAGCTTAACAGCGGGATACGGGGGGATCAACACTGAAGCTTTCTTT. It is translated as CASSLTAGYGGINTEAFF.

The J gene is TRBJ1-5, the V gene TRBV24-1; a possible D gene is TRBD1 (6 bases). Germline-derived CDR1 and CDR2 are KGHDR and SFDVKD. Trimming took off 4 bases at V and 2 bases at J, with 20 bases between the two ends. This CDR3 has 18 amino acids. This chain's CDR3 is CATSDRPGHTGGNQPQHF. In nucleotides, the CDR3 is TGTGCCACCAGTGACCGGCCGGGACACACAGGAGGCAATCAGCCCCAGCATTTT.

This chain links TRBV4-2 with TRBJ1-2; 7 positions match TRBD1. The CDR3 spans 14 residues. With 4 bases clipped from V and 3 bases from J, the junction kept 5 bases outside the gene matches. Germline CDR1 LGHNA, CDR2 YNFKEQ. The CDR3 loop reads CASSRLTGDYGYTF. DNA for the CDR3: TGTGCCAGCAGCCGCCTTACAGGGGACTATGGCTACACCTTC.

V and J are TRBV9 and TRBJ2-1; 7 bases map to TRBD1. The CDR3 runs to 16 residues. Germline V CDR1 and CDR2: SGDLS, YYNGEE. V shed 3 bases, J shed 7 bases, and the junction held 13 bases outside the gene matches. The CDR3 region has the DNA TGTGCCAGCAGCGAACTGCAGGGGGTAGGTGCGAATGAGCAGTTCTTC. It encodes CASSELQGVGANEQFF. The whole variable domain, remainder taken from reference TRBV9 and TRBJ2-1, is DSGVTQTPKHLITATGQRVTLRCSPRSGDLSVYWYQQSLDQGLQFLIQYYNGEERAKGNILERFSAQQFPDLHSELNLSSLELGDSALYFCASSELQGVGANEQFFGPGTRLTVL.

The chain combines TRBV12-3 or TRBV12-4 with TRBJ1-3; 7 nucleotides agree with TRBD1. This CDR3 region has 13 residues. With V trimmed by 4 bases and J by 4 bases, 1 base remained unmatched. CDR3 bases: TGTGCCAGCAGTTGGACAGGCGGAAACACCATATATTTT. Translating it yields CASSWTGGNTIYF.

The chain links TRBV18 to TRBJ1-2; 8 bases map to TRBD1. Germline V CDR1 and CDR2: KGHSH, LQKENI. V shed 3 bases and J 8 bases; nucleotides not matched to a gene: 11. This CDR3 is 15 amino acids long. CDR3 residues: CASSPSQDREKGYTF. CDR3 DNA: TGTGCCAGCTCACCCTCCCAGGACAGGGAAAAGGGCTACACCTTC.

This clone was detected only once. The rearrangement links TRBV10-3 to TRBJ1-2; 9 nucleotides agree with TRBD1. CDR1 and CDR2 (germline): ENHRY, SYGVKD. This CDR3 comprises 12 residues. Unmatched junction bases numbered 4, after V lost 8 bases and J lost 6 bases. This CDR3 is CAIFGTGNGYTF. In DNA form, the CDR3 reads TGTGCCATCTTCGGGACAGGGAATGGCTACACCTTC.

This clone turned up a few times. This chain uses TRBV27 with TRBJ2-3, with D maybe TRBD2 (6 bases). Per germline, CDR1 MNHEY and CDR2 SMNVEV (reference sequence). The CDR3 extends over 14 amino acids. V lost 2 bases and J lost 1, with 7 bases in between. CDR3 in DNA: TGTGCCAGCAGTTTAGCGGGGCGCACAGATACGCAGTATTTT. The encoded protein is CASSLAGRTDTQYF.

The V gene is TRBV5-5, the J gene TRBJ1-2; TRBD1 matches at 8 bases. Germline trimming cut 2 bases from V and 6 bases from J; bases unmatched to any gene: 15. Germline CDR1 is SGHKS and CDR2 is YYEKEE (reference sequence). The CDR3 contains 17 residues. As DNA, the CDR3 is TGTGCCAGCAGCTTAACCAGGTACAGGGGGATCGAGGATGGCTACACCTTC. This encodes CASSLTRYRGIEDGYTF. The full variable domain, with the rest looked up from reference TRBV5-5 and TRBJ1-2, is DAGVTQSPTHLIKTRGQQVTLRCSPISGHKSVSWYQQVLGQGPQFIFQYYEKEERGRGNFPDRFSARQFPNYSSELNVNALLLGDSALYLCASSLTRYRGIEDGYTFGSGTRLTVV.